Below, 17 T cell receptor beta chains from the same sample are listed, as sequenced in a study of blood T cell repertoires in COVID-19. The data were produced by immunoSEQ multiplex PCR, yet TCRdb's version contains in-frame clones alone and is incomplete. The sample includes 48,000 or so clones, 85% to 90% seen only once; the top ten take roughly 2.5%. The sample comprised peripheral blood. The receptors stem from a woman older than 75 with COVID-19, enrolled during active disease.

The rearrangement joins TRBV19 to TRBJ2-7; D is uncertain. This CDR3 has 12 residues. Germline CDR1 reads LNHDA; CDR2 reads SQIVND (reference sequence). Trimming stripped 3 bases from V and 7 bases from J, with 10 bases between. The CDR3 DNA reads TGTGCCAGTAGTATTGGTAGAGGAGAGCAGTACTTC. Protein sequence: CASSIGRGEQYF.

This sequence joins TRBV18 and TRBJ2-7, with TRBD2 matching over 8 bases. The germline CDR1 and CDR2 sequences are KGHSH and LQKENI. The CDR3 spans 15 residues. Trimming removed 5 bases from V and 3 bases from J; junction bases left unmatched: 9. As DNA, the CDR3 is TGTGCCAGCTCATTGGGGAGCGGGGGAGACTACGAGCAGTACTTC. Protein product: CASSLGSGGDYEQYF.

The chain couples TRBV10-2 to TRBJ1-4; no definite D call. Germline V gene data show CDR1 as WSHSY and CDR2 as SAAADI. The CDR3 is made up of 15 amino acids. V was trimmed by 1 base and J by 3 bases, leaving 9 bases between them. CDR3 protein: CASSEWAASNEKLFF. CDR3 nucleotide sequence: TGCGCCAGCAGTGAGTGGGCAGCTTCTAATGAAAAACTGTTTTTT.

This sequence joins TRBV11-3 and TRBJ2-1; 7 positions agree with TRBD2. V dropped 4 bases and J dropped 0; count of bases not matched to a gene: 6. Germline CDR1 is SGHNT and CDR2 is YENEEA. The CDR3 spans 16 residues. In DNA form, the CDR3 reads TGTGCCAGCAGCTCCGAGCGGGGAAGCTCCTACAATGAGCAGTTCTTC. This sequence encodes CASSSERGSSYNEQFF.

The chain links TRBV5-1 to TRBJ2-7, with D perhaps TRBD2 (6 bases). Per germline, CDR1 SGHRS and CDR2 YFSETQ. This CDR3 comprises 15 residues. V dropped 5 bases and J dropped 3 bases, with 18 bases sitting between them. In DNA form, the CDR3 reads TGCGCCAGCAGTCACGGGGGTCGGCAGGGCTACGAGCAGTACTTC. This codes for CASSHGGRQGYEQYF.

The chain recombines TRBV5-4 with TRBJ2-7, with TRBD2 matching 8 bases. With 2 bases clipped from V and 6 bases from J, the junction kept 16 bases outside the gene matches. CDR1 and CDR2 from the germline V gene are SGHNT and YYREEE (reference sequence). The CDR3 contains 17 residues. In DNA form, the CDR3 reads TGTGCCAGCAGCTTCGGCGTTGCCGGGAGGGTGTTAGGCGAGCAGTACTTC. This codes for CASSFGVAGRVLGEQYF. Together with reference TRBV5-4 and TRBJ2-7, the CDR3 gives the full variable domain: ETGVTQSPTHLIKTRGQQVTLRCSSQSGHNTVSWYQQALGQGPQFIFQYYREEENGRGNFPPRFSGLQFPNYSSELNVNALELDDSALYLCASSFGVAGRVLGEQYFGPGTRLTVT.

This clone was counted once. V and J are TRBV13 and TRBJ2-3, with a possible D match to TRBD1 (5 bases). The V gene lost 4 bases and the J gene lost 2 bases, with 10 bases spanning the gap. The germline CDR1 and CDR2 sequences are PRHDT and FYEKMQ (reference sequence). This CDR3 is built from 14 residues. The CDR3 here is CASSYDRSTDTQYF. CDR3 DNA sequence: TGTGCCAGCAGCTATGACAGATCCACAGATACGCAGTATTTT.

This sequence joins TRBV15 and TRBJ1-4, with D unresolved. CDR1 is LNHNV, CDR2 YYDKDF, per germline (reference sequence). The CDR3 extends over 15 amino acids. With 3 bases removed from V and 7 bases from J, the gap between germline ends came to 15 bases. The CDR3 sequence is CATSRAGGFLEKLFF. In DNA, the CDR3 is TGTGCCACCAGCAGGGCCGGAGGGTTCCTTGAAAAACTGTTTTTT.

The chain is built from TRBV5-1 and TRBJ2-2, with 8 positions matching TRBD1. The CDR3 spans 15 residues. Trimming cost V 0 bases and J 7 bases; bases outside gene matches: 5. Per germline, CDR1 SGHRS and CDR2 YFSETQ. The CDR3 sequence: CASSLVRGPGGELFF. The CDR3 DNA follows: TGCGCCAGCAGCTTGGTCAGGGGGCCTGGCGGGGAGCTGTTTTTT.

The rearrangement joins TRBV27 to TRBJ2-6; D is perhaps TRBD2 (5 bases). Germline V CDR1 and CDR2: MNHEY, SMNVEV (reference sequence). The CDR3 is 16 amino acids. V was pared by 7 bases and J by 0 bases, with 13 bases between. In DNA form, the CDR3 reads TGTGCCAGCAAAGGTACGGGAACCTCTGGGGCCAACGTCCTGACTTTC. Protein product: CASKGTGTSGANVLTF.

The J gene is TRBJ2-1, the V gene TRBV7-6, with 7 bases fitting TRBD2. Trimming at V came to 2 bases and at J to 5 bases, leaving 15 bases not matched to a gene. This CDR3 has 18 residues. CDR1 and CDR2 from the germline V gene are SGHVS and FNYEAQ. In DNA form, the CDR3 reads TGTGCCAGCAGCTTACGCCAGGGCGGGGGAGTGGGAAACAATGAGCAGTTCTTC. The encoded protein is CASSLRQGGGVGNNEQFF.

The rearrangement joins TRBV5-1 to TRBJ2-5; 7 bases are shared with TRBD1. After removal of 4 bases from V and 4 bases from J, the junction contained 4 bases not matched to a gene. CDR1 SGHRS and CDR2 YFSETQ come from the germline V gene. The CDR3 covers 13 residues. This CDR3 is CASSTGTVETQYF. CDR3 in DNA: TGCGCCAGCAGCACCGGGACAGTAGAGACCCAGTACTTC.

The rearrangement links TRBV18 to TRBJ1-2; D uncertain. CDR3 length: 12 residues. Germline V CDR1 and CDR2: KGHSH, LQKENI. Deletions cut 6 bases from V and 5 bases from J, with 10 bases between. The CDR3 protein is CASSDNSYGYTF. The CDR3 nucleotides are TGTGCCAGCTCCGACAACTCATATGGCTACACCTTC.

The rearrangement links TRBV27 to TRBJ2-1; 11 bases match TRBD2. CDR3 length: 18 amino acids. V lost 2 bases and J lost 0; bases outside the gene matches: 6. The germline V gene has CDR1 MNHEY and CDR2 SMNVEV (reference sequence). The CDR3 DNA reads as TGTGCCAGCAGTTTACTAGCGGGGGGTATTACCTCCTACAATGAGCAGTTCTTC. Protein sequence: CASSLLAGGITSYNEQFF.

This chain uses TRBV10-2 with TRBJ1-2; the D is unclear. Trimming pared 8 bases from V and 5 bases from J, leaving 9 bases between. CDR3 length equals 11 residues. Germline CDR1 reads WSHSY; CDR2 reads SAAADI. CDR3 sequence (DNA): TGCGCCAGCCAAGCCGGTTATGGCTACACCTTC. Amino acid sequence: CASQAGYGYTF.

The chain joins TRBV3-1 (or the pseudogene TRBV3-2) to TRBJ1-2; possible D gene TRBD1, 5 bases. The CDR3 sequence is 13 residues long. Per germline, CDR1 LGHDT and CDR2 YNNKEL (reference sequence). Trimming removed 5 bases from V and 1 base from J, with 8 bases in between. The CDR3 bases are TGTGCCAGCAGCGCGACAGTTAACTATGGCTACACCTTC. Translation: CASSATVNYGYTF.

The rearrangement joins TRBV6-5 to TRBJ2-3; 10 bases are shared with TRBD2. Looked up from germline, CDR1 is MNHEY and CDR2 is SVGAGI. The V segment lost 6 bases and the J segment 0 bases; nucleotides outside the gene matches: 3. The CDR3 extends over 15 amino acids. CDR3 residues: CASRRTSGSTDTQYF. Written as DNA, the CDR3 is TGTGCCAGCAGGAGGACTAGCGGCAGCACAGATACGCAGTATTTT.